This T cell receptor (beta chain) was obtained from a study of T-cell memory formation after mild COVID-19. Study-wide context: Largely donor-specific sequence clusters came from a couple of donors. Notes on the study in general: Mainly CM and EM harbored the contracting CD4+ clones; mainly EMRA harbored the CD8+ ones. Pre-infection memory contained some responding clones, which suggested that cross-reactive memory had joined.

Germline CDR1 reads SGDLS; CDR2 reads YYNGEE. The V end was cut by 3 bases, the J end by 4 bases, with 10 bases between. The CDR3 is made up of 13 amino acids. Barcoded TCR alpha and TCR beta cDNA libraries with UMIs came from 5'RACE using constant-segment primers. One entry per CDR3 protein results from TCRdb running MiXCR on the 5' RACE reads. The repertoire holds approximately 230,000 distinct CDR3 sequences, with about a sixth as singletons. This clonotype was counted only a few times. Its antigen is as yet unknown. The TCR originated in a young man who had mild COVID-19 (a few samples of this study predate the infection). Cell type and time point are not known. The chain links TRBV9 to TRBJ1-2; D remains ambiguous. The material sequenced was PBMCs or a T cell subset sorted from them (not recorded which). CDR3 region: CASSADGSYGYTF. As DNA, the CDR3 is TGTGCCAGCAGCGCAGACGGGAGCTATGGCTACACCTTC.